The clone carrying this TCR beta chain was seen a handful of times. The antigen is unknown. The CDR3 totals 14 residues. V was clipped by 5 bases and J by 7 bases; unmatched bases: 10. The germline gives CDR1 SEHNR, CDR2 FQNEAQ (reference sequence). The data stem from a study of T cell repertoires in cytomegalovirus infection. Study at large: Based on public TCR beta signatures, there were indications of CMV infection and of a matching HLA type. General observations from the study: Ex vivo responses were dominated by HLA-C-restricted CMV-specific TCR beta clonotypes. Pooled public TCR beta family frequency picked out CMV carriers with the relevant HLA.

TCRdb called the reads again in MiXCR, with one record for every CDR3 protein. The sample yields roughly 700,000 distinct CDR3 sequences, about 33% seen once. This chain connects TRBV7-9 to TRBJ1-2; 7 bases fit TRBD1. The receptor was derived from a human donor in good health (CMV status not recorded). Some clones in this sample may be carry-over from other donors' samples. Sequenced here: cultured PBMCs, sampled from culture after CMV antigen stimulation. The CDR3: CASSRTGNPLGYTF. CDR3 in DNA: TGTGCCAGCAGCCGGACAGGCAACCCCCTTGGCTACACCTTC.